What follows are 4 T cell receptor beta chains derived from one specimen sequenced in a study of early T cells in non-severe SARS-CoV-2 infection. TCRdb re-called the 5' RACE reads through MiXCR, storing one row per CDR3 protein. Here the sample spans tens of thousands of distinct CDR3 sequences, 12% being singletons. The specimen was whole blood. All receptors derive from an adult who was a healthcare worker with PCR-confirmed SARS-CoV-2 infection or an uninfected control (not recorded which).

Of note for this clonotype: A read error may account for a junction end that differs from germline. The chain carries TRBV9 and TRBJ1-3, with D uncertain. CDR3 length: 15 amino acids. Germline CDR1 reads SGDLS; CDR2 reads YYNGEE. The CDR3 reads CASSLDTSSENTIYF. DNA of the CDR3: TGTGCCAGCAGCCTCGACACGAGCTCTGAAAACACCATATATTTT.

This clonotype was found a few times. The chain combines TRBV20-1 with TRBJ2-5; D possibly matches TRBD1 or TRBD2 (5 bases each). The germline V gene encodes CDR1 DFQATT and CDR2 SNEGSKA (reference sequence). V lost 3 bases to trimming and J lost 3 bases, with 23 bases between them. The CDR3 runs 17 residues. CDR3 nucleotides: TGCAGTGCTAGTTGGTTCCCGGGGCATCGAGGGGAAGAGACCCAGTACTTC. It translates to CSASWFPGHRGEETQYF.

CDR3 in DNA: TGTGCCAGCAGCCAAGATCTAGACAGGGCATATGGCTACACCTTC. This encodes CASSQDLDRAYGYTF. The chain is built from TRBV3-1 and TRBJ1-2; 7 bases fit TRBD1. From germline, CDR1 is LGHDT and CDR2 YNNKEL (reference sequence). Unmatched junction bases numbered 6, after V lost 0 bases and J lost 5 bases. CDR3 length: 15 amino acids.

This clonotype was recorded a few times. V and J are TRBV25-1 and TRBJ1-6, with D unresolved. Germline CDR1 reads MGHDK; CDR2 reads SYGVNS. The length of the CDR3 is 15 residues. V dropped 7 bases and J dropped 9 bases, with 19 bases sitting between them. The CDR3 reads CASTLGVLSGSPLHF. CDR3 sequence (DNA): TGTGCCAGCACCTTGGGAGTCCTTTCGGGTTCACCCCTCCACTTT.